The 20 T cell receptor beta chains in this list originate from one sample, sequenced in a study of Ad26.COV2.S vaccination and SARS-CoV-2 variants. This table comes from immunoSEQ multiplex PCR, and its TCRdb copy is limited to in-frame clones, with some not included. The sample contains about 350,000 clones, 92% of which appear only once. The sequenced sample was peripheral blood, obtained after recovery from COVID-19. The receptors stem from a human donor who had recovered from COVID-19.

This clone was picked up a small number of times. V and J are TRBV5-4 and TRBJ1-2, with D tentatively TRBD1 (5 bases). Trimming took off 4 bases at V and 5 bases at J, with 12 bases between the two ends. CDR1 SGHNT and CDR2 YYREEE come from the germline V gene (reference sequence). This CDR3 is built from 13 residues. The CDR3 here is CASSPDKIYGYTF. DNA for the CDR3: TGTGCCAGCAGCCCGGACAAGATTTATGGCTACACCTTC.

The chain is built from TRBV2 and TRBJ2-7, with D possibly TRBD2 on 6 matching bases. CDR3 length equals 12 residues. CDR1 is SNHLY and CDR2 is FYNNEI in the germline V gene. V gave up 11 bases and J gave up 4 bases, with 15 bases separating them. The CDR3 DNA is TGTGCCGGGGGGTTCCCCGGGTACGAGCAGTACTTC. Protein product: CAGGFPGYEQYF.

The chain combines TRBV3-1 (or the pseudogene TRBV3-2) with TRBJ2-7, with unresolved D. V lost 4 bases, J lost 0 bases, and 10 bases lay in between. The CDR3 is 14 amino acids. The V gene's germline CDR1 is LGHDT and CDR2 YNNKEL (reference sequence). CDR3 DNA sequence: TGTGCCAGCAGCCCTGCCCAGATCTCCTACGAGCAGTACTTC. As protein: CASSPAQISYEQYF.

J is TRBJ2-4 and V is TRBV5-1; 8 bases agree with TRBD2. The V segment lost 5 bases and the J segment 3 bases; nucleotides outside the gene matches: 4. Germline V CDR1 and CDR2: SGHRS, YFSETQ. The CDR3 is made up of 14 amino acids. CDR3 DNA: TGCGCCAGCAGGGCGGGGGGCGTCAAAAACATTCAGTACTTC. Translating it yields CASRAGGVKNIQYF.

The genes are TRBV7-3 and TRBJ2-1; 8 nucleotides agree with TRBD2. The germline V gene has CDR1 SGHTA and CDR2 FQGTGA. The V segment lost 1 base and the J segment 5 bases; nucleotides outside the gene matches: 7. CDR3 length: 16 residues. The chain's CDR3 is CASSLRSGGPNNEQFF. CDR3 DNA sequence: TGTGCCAGCAGCTTAAGAAGCGGGGGCCCCAACAATGAGCAGTTCTTC.

This clone was seen once. The chain couples TRBV2 to TRBJ1-1, with a tentative D call TRBD1 (5 bases). The V end was cut by 0 bases, the J end by 5 bases, with 13 bases between. This CDR3 contains 15 residues. CDR1 is SNHLY, CDR2 FYNNEI, per germline. The CDR3 coding sequence is TGTGCCAGCAGTGAAGCGCTTATCAGGGTAACTGAAGCTTTCTTT. Encoded protein: CASSEALIRVTEAFF.

V and J are TRBV28 and TRBJ2-7; D uncertain. The V gene's germline CDR1 is MDHEN and CDR2 SYDVKM. The CDR3 has 11 amino acids. Trimming left V 3 bases short and J 4 bases short, with 4 bases between. CDR3 protein: CASSLKYEQYF. The CDR3 nucleotides read TGTGCCAGCAGTTTGAAGTACGAGCAGTACTTC.

The rearrangement links TRBV5-4 to TRBJ2-1, with 8 bases that match TRBD2. There are 15 residues in the CDR3. The J segment lost 4 bases and the V segment lost 0 bases, leaving 3 bases of the junction unmatched. From germline, CDR1 is SGHNT and CDR2 YYREEE (reference sequence). The CDR3 nucleotides are TGTGCCAGCAGCTTGGAACTAGCGGCTTACAATGAGCAGTTCTTC. This translates into CASSLELAAYNEQFF.

V is TRBV7-9 and J is TRBJ1-5; no definite D call. CDR1 SEHNR and CDR2 FQNEAQ come from the germline V gene (reference sequence). V was trimmed by 5 bases and J by 2 bases, leaving 16 bases between them. There are 16 residues in the CDR3. CDR3 sequence: CASSQDGPWGNQPQHF. CDR3 nucleotide sequence: TGTGCCAGCAGCCAAGACGGTCCGTGGGGCAATCAGCCCCAGCATTTT.

The chain combines TRBV29-1 with TRBJ2-7; D possibly corresponds to TRBD2 (5 bases). The length of the CDR3 is 15 residues. Germline CDR1 and CDR2: SQVTM and ANQGSEA. Trimming took off 3 bases at V and 0 bases at J, with 15 bases between the two ends. CDR3 sequence: CSVEGIERSSYEQYF. The CDR3 coding sequence is TGCAGCGTTGAGGGGATAGAGCGGAGCTCCTACGAGCAGTACTTC.

This clone was seen once. CDR3: CASGAGGSTEAFF. The CDR3, as DNA: TGTGCCAGCGGAGCGGGAGGGAGCACTGAAGCTTTCTTT. The gene calls are TRBV6-5 and TRBJ1-1; D unresolved. The germline V and J ends were trimmed by 8 bases and 4 bases, with 14 bases remaining between them. This CDR3 is 13 amino acids long. Germline CDR1 and CDR2: MNHEY and SVGAGI.

The V gene is TRBV19, the J gene TRBJ1-2; possibly TRBD1 for D (5 bases). V dropped 0 bases and J dropped 2 bases, with 7 bases sitting between them. This CDR3 comprises 14 residues. Germline values: CDR1 LNHDA, CDR2 SQIVND (reference sequence). The CDR3 bases are TGTGCCAGTAGTATAGATTCAGGGAACTATGGCTACACCTTC. It specifies CASSIDSGNYGYTF.

The CDR3: CASSLGQSPYNEQFF. The CDR3 nucleotides read TGTGCCAGCAGCCTGGGACAGAGTCCCTACAATGAGCAGTTCTTC. The chain joins TRBV5-6 to TRBJ2-1, with TRBD1 matching 7 bases. The V gene end was trimmed by 4 bases and the J gene end by 2 bases; junction bases not matched to a gene: 6. The CDR3 length is 15 residues. Germline V gene sequence: CDR1 SGHDT, CDR2 YYEEEE.

This clone showed up just once. The genes are TRBV19 and TRBJ1-5, with TRBD1 matching over 7 bases. CDR1 is LNHDA and CDR2 is SQIVND in the germline V gene (reference sequence). Trimming cost V 4 bases and J 1 base; bases outside gene matches: 7. The CDR3 runs 16 residues. The CDR3 loop is CASSRAGGDSNQPQHF. The DNA for the CDR3 is TGTGCCAGTAGTAGGGCAGGGGGTGACAGCAATCAGCCCCAGCATTTT.

J is TRBJ1-5 and V is TRBV11-2, with TRBD1 as a possible D gene (5 bases). Germline V gene data show CDR1 as SGHAT and CDR2 as FQNNGV. Deletions cut 5 bases from V and 2 bases from J, with 13 bases between. CDR3 length equals 15 residues. The CDR3 region is CASSPQAGGNQPQHF. CDR3 bases: TGTGCCAGCAGCCCACAGGCTGGTGGCAATCAGCCCCAGCATTTT.

This clone was picked up a small number of times. V usage is TRBV6-5 and J usage is TRBJ2-1; 7 bases agree with TRBD2. J lost 2 bases, V lost 6 bases, and 7 bases had no gene match. Germline CDR1 reads MNHEY; CDR2 reads SVGAGI. CDR3 length equals 15 residues. The CDR3 here is CASSERGEPYNEQFF. CDR3 DNA sequence: TGTGCCAGCAGCGAGCGGGGAGAGCCCTACAATGAGCAGTTCTTC.

This clone was recorded a few times. This chain uses TRBV2 with TRBJ1-5; D remains ambiguous. This CDR3 contains 11 residues. With 3 bases removed from V and 7 bases from J, the gap between germline ends came to 4 bases. Per the germline V gene, CDR1 is SNHLY and CDR2 is FYNNEI. The CDR3 DNA reads TGTGCCAGCAGTGATCCCCAGCCCCAGCATTTT. This encodes CASSDPQPQHF. Variable domain in full (rest from reference TRBV2 and TRBJ1-5): EPEVTQTPSHQVTQMGQEVILRCVPISNHLYFYWYRQILGQKVEFLVSFYNNEISEKSEIFDDQFSVERPDGSNFTLKIRSTKLEDSAMYFCASSDPQPQHFGDGTRLSIL.

The chain couples TRBV5-6 to TRBJ1-5; 8 bases line up with TRBD1. Germline V gene lookup returns CDR1 SGHDT and CDR2 YYEEEE. V dropped 4 bases and J dropped 8; count of bases not matched to a gene: 5. CDR3 length equals 13 residues. The CDR3 region has the DNA TGTGCCAGCAGCCGCGACAGGGGCAAGCCCCAGCATTTT. Protein: CASSRDRGKPQHF.

The J gene is TRBJ1-1, the V gene TRBV9; tentative D call: TRBD1 (5 bases). This CDR3 spans 15 amino acids. V was clipped by 1 base and J by 4 bases, with 14 bases between them. The germline V gene encodes CDR1 SGDLS and CDR2 YYNGEE. CDR3 in amino acids: CASSVYDGGSTEAFF. The DNA of the CDR3 is TGTGCCAGCAGCGTATACGACGGGGGAAGCACTGAAGCTTTCTTT.

Worth noting for this clone: Within the sample, other DNA sequences also encode this same CDR3. V gene TRBV9 combines with J gene TRBJ2-7, with 7 bases lining up with TRBD1. Trimming removed 0 bases from V and 2 bases from J; junction bases left unmatched: 2. The germline CDR1 and CDR2 sequences are SGDLS and YYNGEE. CDR3 size: 14 residues. The CDR3 DNA reads TGTGCCAGCAGCGTAGGCCAGGGGGCCTACGAGCAGTACTTC. Residues: CASSVGQGAYEQYF.